Listed here are 30 T cell receptor beta chains from one sample, sequenced in a study of T cell responses to AZD1222 COVID-19 vaccine. The assay was immunoSEQ multiplex PCR, and TCRdb's table has in-frame clones only and misses some. The sample has almost 65,000 clones, over 80% seen once. Sequencing used peripheral blood, obtained on day 0 of AZD1222 vaccination. Receptors were obtained from an adult in good health.

The sample holds a few counts of this clone. The V gene is TRBV5-4, the J gene TRBJ2-1; D unclear. The CDR3 is made up of 11 amino acids. Germline V gene sequence: CDR1 SGHNT, CDR2 YYREEE (reference sequence). The V gene lost 1 base and the J gene lost 9 bases, with 5 bases spanning the gap. The CDR3 loop is CASSLFSEQFF. As DNA, the CDR3 is TGTGCCAGCAGCTTGTTTAGTGAGCAGTTCTTC. The full variable domain, with the rest looked up from reference TRBV5-4 and TRBJ2-1, is ETGVTQSPTHLIKTRGQQVTLRCSSQSGHNTVSWYQQALGQGPQFIFQYYREEENGRGNFPPRFSGLQFPNYSSELNVNALELDDSALYLCASSLFSEQFFGPGTRLTVL.

The chain links TRBV13 to TRBJ2-7; the D is unclear. Trimming took 5 bases from V and 0 from J, leaving 2 bases between them. Germline V CDR1 and CDR2: PRHDT, FYEKMQ (reference sequence). This CDR3 region has 11 residues. Here the CDR3 DNA reads TGTGCCAGCAGCACCTCCTACGAGCAGTACTTC. It encodes CASSTSYEQYF.

The J gene is TRBJ1-1, the V gene TRBV7-7, with D possibly TRBD1 on 5 matching bases. The CDR3 is made up of 16 amino acids. V was cut by 5 bases and J by 2 bases, with 18 bases left in between. Germline V gene data show CDR1 as SSHAT and CDR2 as FNYEAQ (reference sequence). The CDR3 DNA reads TGTGCCAGCAGCATGCTCGACAGTTCTTCCAACACTGAAGCTTTCTTT. Translating gives CASSMLDSSSNTEAFF. Complete variable domain (other parts from reference TRBV7-7 and TRBJ1-1): GAGVSQSPRYKVTKRGQDVTLRCDPISSHATLYWYQQALGQGPEFLTYFNYEAQPDKSGLPSDRFSAERPEGSISTLTIQRTEQRDSAMYRCASSMLDSSSNTEAFFGQGTRLTVV.

This clone was seen only a few times. The chain couples TRBV19 to TRBJ2-3; 11 nucleotides match TRBD2. The CDR3 loop spans 15 amino acids. CDR1 is LNHDA and CDR2 is SQIVND in the germline V gene (reference sequence). Trimming cost V 3 bases and J 4 bases; bases outside gene matches: 3. DNA of the CDR3: TGTGCCAGTAGTATCGGGACTAGCGGATCAGATACGCAGTATTTT. Translation: CASSIGTSGSDTQYF.

This clone was detected a few times. The rearrangement uses TRBV6-2 or TRBV6-3 and TRBJ2-7, with D unresolved. The CDR3 runs 13 residues. Per the germline V gene, CDR1 is MNHEY and CDR2 is SVGEGT. V lost 2 bases, J lost 3 bases, and 8 bases lay in between. In DNA, the CDR3 is TGTGCCAGCAGTTACCTGGCTGACTACGAGCAGTACTTC. It is translated as CASSYLADYEQYF.

This clone was detected a few times. V is TRBV6-6 and J is TRBJ1-2; 7 bases are shared with TRBD1. Losses at the gene ends were 9 bases for V and 1 base for J; bases not matched to a gene: 8. Germline-derived CDR1 and CDR2 are MNHNY and SVGAGI (reference sequence). There are 14 residues in the CDR3. CDR3 loop: CASTQGTSNYGYTF. The CDR3 DNA is TGTGCCAGTACACAGGGGACTAGTAACTATGGCTACACCTTC.

The V call is TRBV5-6, the J call TRBJ2-1; 7 bases map to TRBD1. V lost 0 bases, J lost 8 bases, and 2 bases stayed unmatched. There are 13 residues in the CDR3. CDR1 and CDR2 from the germline V gene are SGHDT and YYEEEE. CDR3 nucleotide sequence: TGTGCCAGCAGCTTGGGACAGGGTGATGAGCAGTTCTTC. Protein: CASSLGQGDEQFF.

The chain links TRBV29-1 to TRBJ2-3; 10 bases match TRBD2. The CDR3 loop spans 14 amino acids. Trimming at V came to 4 bases and at J to 2 bases, leaving 3 bases not matched to a gene. The germline gives CDR1 SQVTM, CDR2 ANQGSEA. The CDR3 region has the DNA TGCAGCGTTGCCGGGACTAGCGACACAGATACGCAGTATTTT. This gives the protein CSVAGTSDTDTQYF.

V is TRBV11-2 and J is TRBJ1-3; D uncertain. Trimming stripped 1 base from V and 0 bases from J, with 10 bases between. From germline, CDR1 is SGHAT and CDR2 FQNNGV. The CDR3 is made up of 16 amino acids. The CDR3: CASSLGARSSGNTIYF. The CDR3, as DNA: TGTGCCAGCAGCTTAGGAGCTCGCAGCTCTGGAAACACCATATATTTT.

The chain uses TRBV28 and TRBJ1-1; D is possibly TRBD1 (5 bases). The CDR3 length is 13 residues. Trimming left V 6 bases short and J 1 base short, with 9 bases between. CDR1 and CDR2 (germline): MDHEN, SYDVKM. CDR3 DNA sequence: TGTGCCAGCAGGGCCACAGGGAACACTGAAGCTTTCTTT. This translates into CASRATGNTEAFF.

V usage is TRBV30 and J usage is TRBJ1-3; D call uncertain. The CDR3 loop spans 13 amino acids. V shed 4 bases and J shed 2 bases, with 9 bases lying between them. Germline loops: CDR1 GTSNPN, CDR2 SVGIG (reference sequence). CDR3 amino acids: CAWTVGTGNTIYF. CDR3 nucleotides: TGTGCCTGGACGGTCGGGACTGGAAACACCATATATTTT. The full variable domain, completed using reference TRBV30 and TRBJ1-3, is SQTIHQWPATLVQPVGSPLSLECTVEGTSNPNLYWYRQAAGRGLQLLFYSVGIGQISSEVPQNLSASRPQDRQFILSSKKLLLSDSGFYLCAWTVGTGNTIYFGEGSWLTVV.

The chain uses TRBV29-1 and TRBJ1-2; D might be TRBD1 (6 bases). Germline assignment: CDR1 SQVTM and CDR2 ANQGSEA. The CDR3 contains 11 residues. V lost 8 bases, J lost 6 bases, and 13 bases lay in between. The CDR3 spells CSTGQRDGYTF. The CDR3 nucleotides read TGCAGCACTGGACAGCGAGATGGCTACACCTTC.

The CDR3 nucleotides read TGTGCCAGCATAACTAGCGCAGACACCGGGGAGCTGTTTTTT. Protein: CASITSADTGELFF. The chain joins TRBV6-5 to TRBJ2-2; TRBD2 matches 7 bases. Germline trimming cut 7 bases from V and 3 bases from J; bases unmatched to any gene: 5. This CDR3 is 14 amino acids long. Germline assignment: CDR1 MNHEY and CDR2 SVGAGI.

The chain carries TRBV3-1 (or the pseudogene TRBV3-2) and TRBJ1-4; tentatively, D is TRBD1 (5 bases). V gave up 1 base and J gave up 6 bases, with 12 bases separating them. The CDR3 contains 15 residues. The germline CDR1 and CDR2 sequences are LGHDT and YNNKEL (reference sequence). In DNA form, the CDR3 reads TGTGCCAGCAGCCAAGTGGCAGGGCCGGATGAAAAACTGTTTTTT. Translation gives CASSQVAGPDEKLFF.

The rearrangement uses TRBV5-5 and TRBJ2-1, with 12 bases identical to TRBD2. The CDR3 sequence is 16 residues long. Unmatched junction bases numbered 12, after V lost 6 bases and J lost 8 bases. Germline V gene lookup returns CDR1 SGHKS and CDR2 YYEKEE (reference sequence). The CDR3 is CASTEFRLAGVDEQFF. Written as DNA, the CDR3 is TGTGCCAGCACTGAATTCCGACTAGCGGGGGTTGATGAGCAGTTCTTC.

V usage is TRBV6-5 and J usage is TRBJ2-1, with TRBD2 matching 8 bases. Germline V CDR1 and CDR2: MNHEY, SVGAGI. This CDR3 has 14 residues. V shed 10 bases, J shed 5 bases, and the junction held 10 bases outside the gene matches. This CDR3 is CATLRGGAHNEQFF. The CDR3 nucleotides read TGTGCCACATTACGGGGGGGGGCGCACAATGAGCAGTTCTTC.

This chain joins TRBV7-8 and TRBJ1-5, with TRBD1 matching 10 bases. CDR3 length equals 16 residues. V gave up 3 bases and J gave up 5 bases; unmatched junction bases: 7. Germline CDR1 is SGHVS and CDR2 is FQNEAQ. CDR3 DNA sequence: TGTGCCAGCAGCTTGACCGGGACAGGGGAGGATCAGCCCCAGCATTTT. Amino acid sequence: CASSLTGTGEDQPQHF.

V is TRBV25-1 and J is TRBJ1-2, with 10 bases fitting TRBD1. The germline V gene has CDR1 MGHDK and CDR2 SYGVNS. The CDR3 contains 14 residues. V gave up 5 bases and J gave up 8 bases; unmatched junction bases: 8. CDR3 coding DNA: TGTGCCAGCAGTCCCACCGGGGACAGGGGAGGCTACACCTTC. Translated, it gives CASSPTGDRGGYTF.

By proportion, this clone is medium-sized. At one boundary the junction diverges from the germline segment, which might be a read error. This chain joins TRBV6-2 or TRBV6-3 and TRBJ1-1, with D possibly being TRBD1 (5 bases). This CDR3 contains 12 residues. Looked up from germline, CDR1 is MNHEY and CDR2 is SVGEGT. CDR3 region: CASSYSIGELFF. The CDR3 nucleotides read TGTGCCAGCAGTTACTCGATAGGGGAGTTGTTTTTT.

Many counts were recorded for this clone. This sequence joins TRBV6-2 or TRBV6-3 and TRBJ1-5; D is unresolved. Germline values: CDR1 MNHEY, CDR2 SVGEGT. Trimming took 2 bases from V and 0 from J, leaving 11 bases between them. This CDR3 is 16 amino acids long. In nucleotides, the CDR3 is TGTGCCAGCAGTTACGTAGGAGGCCGTAGCAATCAGCCCCAGCATTTT. Amino acids: CASSYVGGRSNQPQHF.

V usage is TRBV28 and J usage is TRBJ2-5; 7 bases are shared with TRBD1. This CDR3 comprises 14 residues. The V gene's germline CDR1 is MDHEN and CDR2 SYDVKM. The ends lost 3 bases at V and 3 bases at J; junction bases unmatched: 4. This chain's CDR3 is CASSFFGQEETQYF. CDR3 nucleotide sequence: TGTGCCAGCAGTTTTTTCGGACAGGAAGAGACCCAGTACTTC.

Within the sample, this clone is medium-sized. The V gene is TRBV5-4, the J gene TRBJ1-1, with D hard to call. With 0 bases removed from V and 5 bases from J, the gap between germline ends came to 14 bases. Germline V lookup: CDR1 SGHNT, CDR2 YYREEE (reference sequence). The CDR3 consists of 15 residues. CDR3 DNA: TGTGCCAGCAGCTTGGTAGGAGAGGGTGTAACTGAAGCTTTCTTT. Translation: CASSLVGEGVTEAFF.

The J gene is TRBJ1-6, the V gene TRBV19, with 10 bases lining up with TRBD1. Looked up from germline, CDR1 is LNHDA and CDR2 is SQIVND (reference sequence). The trim removed 3 bases at V and 9 bases at J, leaving 2 bases unmatched. The CDR3 extends over 14 amino acids. The CDR3 DNA reads as TGTGCCAGTAGTATCGGACAGGGGGTTTCACCCCTCCACTTT. Translated: CASSIGQGVSPLHF.

The rearrangement joins TRBV15 to TRBJ2-1; a possible D gene is TRBD2 (5 bases). Germline CDR1 is LNHNV and CDR2 is YYDKDF (reference sequence). The V end lost 8 bases, the J end lost 4 bases, and 21 bases lay between the germline ends. This CDR3 has 16 amino acids. The CDR3 DNA reads TGTGCCACCGGGCCCGGCGGGTATTCCCAATACAATGAGCAGTTCTTC. Its translation: CATGPGGYSQYNEQFF.

There are a few counts of this clone. This chain joins TRBV6-6 and TRBJ1-5; D gene unclear. V lost 8 bases and J 8 bases, leaving 7 bases between the germline ends. Germline values: CDR1 MNHNY, CDR2 SVGAGI (reference sequence). This CDR3 has 10 amino acids. The CDR3 bases are TGTGCCAGCGGCTCGGAGCCCCAGCATTTT. Translating gives CASGSEPQHF.

This chain connects TRBV19 to TRBJ2-1; 8 nucleotides line up with TRBD2. This CDR3 comprises 15 residues. The J segment lost 0 bases and the V segment lost 6 bases, leaving 4 bases of the junction unmatched. Germline V gene sequence: CDR1 LNHDA, CDR2 SQIVND (reference sequence). CDR3 bases: TGTGCCAGTAGCACGGGGGGGAGCTCCTACAATGAGCAGTTCTTC. Translating gives CASSTGGSSYNEQFF.

The chain uses TRBV7-9 and TRBJ2-3; no definite D call. V was cut by 1 base and J by 0 bases, with 8 bases left in between. Germline assignment: CDR1 SEHNR and CDR2 FQNEAQ (reference sequence). This CDR3 region has 15 residues. DNA for the CDR3: TGTGCCAGCAGCTTAGACAGTTCTAGCACAGATACGCAGTATTTT. Amino acids: CASSLDSSSTDTQYF.

In regard to this clone: Within the sample, other DNA sequences also encode this same CDR3. CDR3 nucleotides: TGCGCCAGCAGCTTAGGTAGCGGGGGCTACAATGAGCAGTTCTTC. Residues: CASSLGSGGYNEQFF. The chain couples TRBV5-1 to TRBJ2-1; 9 nucleotides align to TRBD2. Germline-derived CDR1 and CDR2 are SGHRS and YFSETQ. The CDR3 spans 15 residues. Trimming removed 2 bases from V and 3 bases from J; junction bases left unmatched: 3.

This sequence joins TRBV7-9 and TRBJ1-6; D is unclear. The V gene's germline CDR1 is SEHNR and CDR2 FQNEAQ (reference sequence). This CDR3 is 15 amino acids long. Trimming took 5 bases from V and 10 from J, leaving 18 bases between them. CDR3 sequence: CASSPLEATRSPLHF. DNA of the CDR3: TGTGCCAGCAGCCCCCTCGAGGCGACACGGTCACCCCTCCACTTT. The full variable domain, completed using reference TRBV7-9 and TRBJ1-6, is DTGVSQNPRHKITKRGQNVTFRCDPISEHNRLYWYRQTLGQGPEFLTYFQNEAQLEKSRLLSDRFSAERPKGSFSTLEIQRTEQGDSAMYLCASSPLEATRSPLHFGNGTRLTVT.

The chain combines TRBV25-1 with TRBJ2-1, with 13 nucleotides matching TRBD2. CDR1 MGHDK and CDR2 SYGVNS come from the germline V gene. The CDR3 totals 13 residues. J was trimmed by 11 bases and V by 5 bases; bases with no gene match: 3. The CDR3 DNA is TGTGCCAGCAGTAGACTAGCGGGGGGAAAGCAGTTCTTC. Translated, it gives CASSRLAGGKQFF.